This TCR beta chain is from a study of T cell changes during pregnancy in multiple sclerosis. Only in-frame clones appear in the TCRdb table, and some are missing; sequencing was by immunoSEQ multiplex PCR. The table records about 18,000 clones, more than 75% of them present only once. With 4 bases removed from V and 0 bases from J, the gap between germline ends came to 20 bases. The CDR3 spans 18 residues. Germline CDR1 MNHEY, CDR2 SMNVEV (reference sequence). This receptor was identified in a female donor with multiple sclerosis, enrolled in a pregnancy study. The material sequenced was CD8+ T cells from peripheral blood mononuclear cells, taken after pregnancy. V and J are TRBV27 and TRBJ2-3, with D perhaps matching TRBD2 (5 bases). The CDR3 DNA is TGTGCCAGCAGTTCCCCATCCCTAGCTGCCTTTAGCACAGATACGCAGTATTTT. Residues: CASSSPSLAAFSTDTQYF.